This passage covers 11 T cell receptor beta chains from one sample sequenced in a study of T cell responses to AZD1222 COVID-19 vaccine. Here immunoSEQ multiplex PCR was the method, and the copy in TCRdb shows in-frame clones only, minus some. The table lists fewer than 200,000 clones, 85% to 90% of them singletons. The sequencing used peripheral blood, collected 28 days after the second dose of the MenACWY control vaccine. These receptors all stem from an adult who received the MenACWY meningococcal vaccine as a control.

The rearrangement joins TRBV5-1 to TRBJ2-7; D might be TRBD1 (6 bases). The length of the CDR3 is 11 residues. Trimming left V 4 bases short and J 8 bases short, with 10 bases between. The germline CDR1 and CDR2 sequences are SGHRS and YFSETQ. CDR3 region: CASSRQGQQYF. DNA of the CDR3: TGCGCCAGCAGCCGCCAGGGGCAGCAGTACTTC.

This sequence joins TRBV18 and TRBJ1-5; D may be TRBD1 (5 bases). Germline CDR1 reads KGHSH; CDR2 reads LQKENI. With 3 bases removed from V and 3 bases from J, the gap between germline ends came to 9 bases. This CDR3 has 14 amino acids. CDR3 nucleotides: TGTGCCAGCTCACCGACGGACACCAATCAGCCCCAGCATTTT. Translating it yields CASSPTDTNQPQHF.

V and J are TRBV15 and TRBJ1-1, with TRBD1 matching 7 bases. Germline-derived CDR1 and CDR2 are LNHNV and YYDKDF (reference sequence). CDR3 size: 13 residues. V lost 3 bases, J lost 4 bases, and 2 bases stayed unmatched. CDR3 sequence (DNA): TGTGCCACCAGCAGGCAGGGGGGCACTGAAGCTTTCTTT. It codes for CATSRQGGTEAFF.

The V call is TRBV12-3 or TRBV12-4, the J call TRBJ1-1; D not resolved. CDR3 size: 13 residues. Trimming stripped 8 bases from V and 7 bases from J, with 17 bases between. The CDR3 bases are TGTGCCAGCGTCTTTTTCGCTACGGATGAAGCTTTCTTT. Its translation is CASVFFATDEAFF.

In this sample, this clone turned up once. The CDR3 DNA reads TGCGCCAGCAGCCAAGATAACTCAAAGGGAGCCCAGCATTTT. Translating it yields CASSQDNSKGAQHF. V is TRBV4-3 and J is TRBJ1-5; no firm D call. Germline CDR1 LGHNA, CDR2 YSLEER. Deletions cut 0 bases from V and 11 bases from J, with 14 bases between. This CDR3 has 14 amino acids.

J is TRBJ1-3 and V is TRBV4-3; no definite D call. Trimming cost V 3 bases and J 0 bases, with 9 bases left between them. Germline V gene sequence: CDR1 LGHNA, CDR2 YSLEER. This CDR3 has 15 residues. The DNA for the CDR3 is TGCGCCAGCAGCCAGGGAGGCCTCTCTGGAAACACCATATATTTT. Its protein product is CASSQGGLSGNTIYF.

The chain couples TRBV4-3 to TRBJ1-6, with TRBD1 matching over 7 bases. Trimming cost V 1 base and J 7 bases; bases outside gene matches: 4. Germline CDR1 is LGHNA and CDR2 is YSLEER. The CDR3 has 15 residues. CDR3 sequence: CASSQGDRQNSPLHF. DNA for the CDR3: TGCGCCAGCAGCCAAGGGGACAGACAAAATTCACCCCTCCACTTT.

This chain uses TRBV27 with TRBJ2-1; TRBD1 matches 8 bases. With V trimmed by 3 bases and J by 0 bases, 1 base remained unmatched. CDR1 is MNHEY, CDR2 SMNVEV, per germline (reference sequence). The CDR3 totals 15 residues. CDR3 sequence: CASSFGTGSYNEQFF. CDR3 DNA sequence: TGTGCCAGCAGTTTCGGGACAGGCTCCTACAATGAGCAGTTCTTC.

The chain joins TRBV14 to TRBJ2-5, with D possibly being TRBD1 (6 bases). Germline values: CDR1 SGHDN, CDR2 FVKESK. Trimming removed 2 bases at V and 5 bases at J, with 12 bases between. This CDR3 comprises 14 residues. The CDR3 sequence: CASSQTGSGETQYF. CDR3 in DNA: TGTGCCAGCAGCCAAACAGGGTCGGGGGAGACCCAGTACTTC.

The V and J genes are TRBV6-5 and TRBJ2-7, with 7 positions matching TRBD2. Germline CDR1 is MNHEY and CDR2 is SVGAGI. V shed 6 bases, J shed 3 bases, and the junction held 8 bases outside the gene matches. The CDR3 length is 14 residues. CDR3 protein: CASRSMGGSYEQYF. The CDR3 DNA reads as TGTGCCAGCAGATCTATGGGGGGGAGCTACGAGCAGTACTTC.

The chain joins TRBV19 to TRBJ1-5; D is perhaps TRBD1 (5 bases). This CDR3 has 14 amino acids. With 3 bases removed from V and 5 bases from J, the gap between germline ends came to 11 bases. Germline-derived CDR1 and CDR2 are LNHDA and SQIVND (reference sequence). The DNA for the CDR3 is TGTGCCAGTAGTATTTCGACAGCCGATCAGCCCCAGCATTTT. Its protein product is CASSISTADQPQHF. The variable domain in full, completed from reference TRBV19 and TRBJ1-5, reads DGGITQSPKYLFRKEGQNVTLSCEQNLNHDAMYWYRQDPGQGLRLIYYSQIVNDFQKGDIAEGYSVSREKKESFPLTVTSAQKNPTAFYLCASSISTADQPQHFGDGTRLSIL.